This TCR beta chain comes out of a study of CXCR3-negative and CXCR3-positive naive CD8 T cells. The TRB cDNA libraries were prepared by 5' RACE with UMI labels. TCRdb reprocessed the 5' RACE reads and reports one entry per CDR3 protein, with no DNA. This sample contains about 40,000 distinct CDR3 sequences. General study results and limits: CD5 surface expression was similar among naive subsets, and TCR strength was estimated by inference from TRB CDR3 properties.

Note on this clonotype: The antigen remains undetermined.

The sequence derives from a human donor in good health. Some clones in this sample may be carry-over from other donors' samples. The sequenced sample was memory CD8+ T cells from blood.

This CDR3 is CASSPSGQGSYEQYF. V gene TRBV13 combines with J gene TRBJ2-7; TCRdb's D call, TRBD1, is unchecked because there is no DNA. CDR3 size: 15 residues. Germline V gene sequence: CDR1 PRHDT, CDR2 FYEKMQ (reference sequence).